This T cell receptor beta chain was identified in a study of blood T cell repertoires in COVID-19. The Seattle patients joined while their infection was active and were tracked longitudinally afterward. The CDR3 length is 14 residues. Germline CDR1 is MNHNY and CDR2 is SVGAGI (reference sequence). V was pared by 6 bases and J by 1 base, with 1 base of the junction left unmatched. The assay was immunoSEQ multiplex PCR, and TCRdb's table has in-frame clones only and misses some. The sample contains a few hundred thousand clones, around four fifths of which appear only once. Material for sequencing was peripheral blood. The rearrangement joins TRBV6-6 to TRBJ1-3; 9 positions agree with TRBD1. This receptor was obtained from an elderly woman with COVID-19, enrolled during active disease. CDR3 protein: CASSGTGSGNTIYF. CDR3 sequence (DNA): TGTGCCAGCAGCGGGACAGGGTCTGGAAACACCATATATTTT.